This entry features one T cell receptor beta chain sequence. Germline V gene data show CDR1 as LGHDT and CDR2 as YNNKEL (reference sequence). The CDR3 contains 14 residues. The V gene lost 3 bases and the J gene lost 2 bases, with 10 bases spanning the gap. The sample originates from a study of blood T cell repertoires in COVID-19. As for the study in general: The study drew acute and convalescent COVID-19 samples from the United States, Italy and Spain. Sources were T cells, B-cell-depleted T cells, or PBMCs; the material itself was cDNA or gDNA.

Authors' analysis steps: Amplification of reference gene primers provided the estimated nucleated cell counts. The table came from immunoSEQ multiplex PCR; TCRdb's copy has only in-frame clones and leaves some out. V, J and clone size were drawn from that table, and D and trimming were deduced from the DNA. The table shows fewer than 70,000 clones, with 65% to 90% occurring only once. The TCR was taken from a man aged 50-60 years with acute or convalescent COVID-19. Sequenced input: peripheral blood. The J gene is TRBJ2-5, the V gene TRBV3-1 (or the pseudogene TRBV3-2); TRBD1 is a possible D gene (7 bases). The CDR3 reads CASSHQGGQETQYF. CDR3 DNA sequence: TGTGCCAGCAGCCACCAGGGGGGACAAGAGACCCAGTACTTC.